These 18 T cell receptor beta chains were sequenced from one sample in a study of blood T cells in healthy people across ages. Together with a sample-barcoded 5' primer, a J-beta primer mix was included in a second PCR lasting about 7 to 12 cycles. TCRdb re-derived calls from the 5' RACE reads in MiXCR, one entry per CDR3 protein. The data show about 780,000 distinct CDR3 sequences, with about 45% seen just once and around 18% held by the top ten. Specimen: blood. The source of these receptors is an elderly man in good health.

This clonotype turned up a few times. The chain is built from TRBV4-3 and TRBJ2-5; TRBD1 or TRBD2 may be the D gene (5 bases each). CDR3 length equals 15 residues. Germline CDR1 LGHNA, CDR2 YSLEER. Between the trimmed V and J ends, which lost 0 bases and 1 base, there was a span of 9 bases. The CDR3 here is CASSQDRGGQETQYF. CDR3 nucleotide sequence: TGCGCCAGCAGCCAAGATCGGGGCGGCCAAGAGACCCAGTACTTC.

This CDR3 reads CASSPGLLPETQYF. The DNA of the CDR3 is TGCGCCAGCAGCCCGGGACTACTCCCGGAGACCCAGTACTTC. This chain uses TRBV5-1 with TRBJ2-7; 7 nucleotides line up with TRBD2. Judging by the DNA end, TRBJ2-5 fits better; the J call may be wrong. This CDR3 comprises 14 residues. From germline, CDR1 is SGHRS and CDR2 YFSETQ.

V gene TRBV28 combines with J gene TRBJ2-2, with 9 bases lining up with TRBD2. J gave up 1 base and V 3 bases, and 9 bases lay outside the gene matches. Germline lookup yields CDR1 MDHEN and CDR2 SYDVKM. The CDR3 totals 18 residues. CDR3 protein: CASSLATRTSVNTGELFF. CDR3 bases: TGTGCCAGCAGTTTGGCCACAAGGACTAGCGTGAACACCGGGGAGCTGTTTTTT.

In its sample, this clonotype was seen a few times. CDR3 nucleotide sequence: TGCAGTGCTATCCCGGGACTAGCGGGAAACCAAGAGACCCAGTACTTC. Amino acid sequence: CSAIPGLAGNQETQYF. The chain recombines TRBV20-1 with TRBJ2-5; TRBD2 aligns across 13 bases. The CDR3 has 16 residues. Trimming cost V 4 bases and J 0 bases; bases outside gene matches: 5. Germline V lookup: CDR1 DFQATT, CDR2 SNEGSKA (reference sequence).

The chain joins TRBV11-2 to TRBJ2-7, with D perhaps TRBD2 (6 bases). V lost 0 bases and J 7 bases, leaving 19 bases between the germline ends. Germline assignment: CDR1 SGHAT and CDR2 FQNNGV. This CDR3 spans 16 amino acids. The CDR3 sequence is CASSLDLSGPYNEQYF. The CDR3 DNA follows: TGTGCCAGCAGCTTAGATCTTAGCGGCCCTTACAATGAGCAGTACTTC. Full variable domain (remainder filled in from reference TRBV11-2 and TRBJ2-7): EAGVAQSPRYKIIEKRQSVAFWCNPISGHATLYWYQQILGQGPKLLIQFQNNGVVDDSQLPKDRFSAERLKGVDSTLKIQPAKLEDSAVYLCASSLDLSGPYNEQYFGPGTRLTVT.

Turning to this clonotype: One base away lies a much larger clone, so this may be a sequencing read error. The V call is TRBV20-1, the J call TRBJ2-7; 8 bases line up with TRBD2. The germline CDR1 and CDR2 sequences are DFQATT and SNEGSKA (reference sequence). The CDR3 is 15 amino acids. J lost 0 bases, V lost 2 bases, and 6 bases had no gene match. CDR3 sequence (DNA): TGCAGTGCTAGAAAGAGCGGGAGCCTCTCCTACGAGCAGTACTTC. It encodes CSARKSGSLSYEQYF.

The gene calls are TRBV12-3 or TRBV12-4 and TRBJ1-1, with D unresolved. CDR3 length: 13 amino acids. Trimming removed 5 bases from V and 4 bases from J, with 11 bases in between. The CDR3 loop is CASSAGRFTEAFF. The CDR3 nucleotides read TGTGCCAGCAGTGCCGGACGGTTCACTGAAGCTTTCTTT.

This clonotype was seen at least ten times. V usage is TRBV10-3 and J usage is TRBJ2-1; D unclear. Germline CDR1 reads ENHRY; CDR2 reads SYGVKD. V shed 3 bases and J shed 2 bases, with 5 bases lying between them. This CDR3 spans 13 amino acids. CDR3 nucleotides: TGTGCCATCAGTGATAACCCCTACAATGAGCAGTTCTTC. Residues: CAISDNPYNEQFF.

The chain combines TRBV15 with TRBJ2-1; either TRBD1 or TRBD2 may fit D (5 bases each). The V gene lost 5 bases and the J gene lost 12 bases, with 17 bases spanning the gap. Germline CDR1 reads LNHNV; CDR2 reads YYDKDF (reference sequence). This CDR3 is built from 13 residues. The CDR3 region is CATSGVSVGRQFF. The CDR3 nucleotides are TGTGCCACCAGCGGCGTTAGCGTGGGGCGGCAGTTCTTC.

This chain joins TRBV6-6 and TRBJ1-1; perhaps TRBD1 as D (6 bases). Germline CDR1 MNHNY, CDR2 SVGAGI (reference sequence). The CDR3 runs 12 residues. Trimming stripped 8 bases from V and 5 bases from J, with 12 bases between. The CDR3 DNA is TGTGCCAGCGGTCCCCAGGGGACTGAAGCTTTCTTT. Translating it yields CASGPQGTEAFF.

This chain uses TRBV14 with TRBJ1-2, with no clear D. CDR3 length equals 12 residues. From germline, CDR1 is SGHDN and CDR2 FVKESK. V lost 3 bases to trimming and J lost 8 bases, with 10 bases between them. The CDR3 spells CASSHRDGGYTF. In DNA, the CDR3 is TGTGCCAGCAGCCACAGAGACGGGGGCTACACCTTC.

J is TRBJ2-1 and V is TRBV29-1; D not resolved. V was pared by 2 bases and J by 2 bases, with 13 bases between. CDR3 length equals 15 residues. Germline-derived CDR1 and CDR2 are SQVTM and ANQGSEA. The CDR3, as DNA: TGCAGCGTTGAAATCCCCTATTCAACCTACAATGAGCAGTTCTTC. Protein: CSVEIPYSTYNEQFF.

V is TRBV6-1 and J is TRBJ2-5; a weak D match, TRBD1 (6 bases). Trimming stripped 8 bases from V and 4 bases from J, with 11 bases between. The CDR3 runs 12 residues. From germline, CDR1 is MNHNS and CDR2 SASEGT. CDR3 sequence: CASHREPETQYF. The CDR3 DNA reads TGTGCCAGCCACAGGGAGCCAGAGACCCAGTACTTC.

V usage is TRBV20-1 and J usage is TRBJ2-5; 7 bases are shared with TRBD2. Germline trimming cut 5 bases from V and 3 bases from J; bases unmatched to any gene: 12. Germline V gene lookup returns CDR1 DFQATT and CDR2 SNEGSKA (reference sequence). This CDR3 is built from 15 residues. As DNA, the CDR3 is TGCAGTGCTGTGAATGCCGGGACTACCAAAGAGACCCAGTACTTC. Translation: CSAVNAGTTKETQYF.

A few counts support this clonotype. The chain combines TRBV4-2 with TRBJ2-1; 10 bases agree with TRBD2. The V gene's germline CDR1 is LGHNA and CDR2 YNFKEQ. The V gene end was trimmed by 2 bases and the J gene end by 13 bases; junction bases not matched to a gene: 11. CDR3 length: 15 amino acids. The CDR3 here is CASSQNLAGDETQFF. The DNA for the CDR3 is TGTGCCAGCAGCCAAAACCTAGCGGGAGATGAGACCCAGTTCTTC.

The chain joins TRBV27 to TRBJ2-1, with TRBD2 as a possible D gene (6 bases). V lost 0 bases to trimming and J lost 1 base, with 16 bases between them. Germline V gives CDR1 MNHEY, CDR2 SMNVEV (reference sequence). This CDR3 has 18 residues. The CDR3 DNA reads TGTGCCAGCAGTTTATCTCGCACGGGACTTCCTTCCTACAATGAGCAGTTCTTC. Translating it yields CASSLSRTGLPSYNEQFF.

This clonotype was recorded a few times. The gene calls are TRBV12-3 or TRBV12-4 and TRBJ2-5; 12 positions match TRBD2. The CDR3 is 14 amino acids. Trimming at V came to 3 bases and at J to 5 bases, leaving 1 base not matched to a gene. This CDR3 is CASSFGTSGETQYF. The CDR3 DNA sequence: TGTGCCAGCAGTTTTGGGACTAGCGGGGAGACCCAGTACTTC.

The genes are TRBV5-1 and TRBJ2-1; the match to TRBD2 covers 15 bases. This CDR3 comprises 16 residues. Losses at the gene ends were 4 bases for V and 9 bases for J; bases not matched to a gene: 8. The germline CDR1 and CDR2 sequences are SGHRS and YFSETQ. This CDR3 reads CASSRTSGGAGGEQFF. The CDR3 bases are TGCGCCAGCAGCCGGACTAGCGGGGGGGCCGGGGGTGAGCAGTTCTTC.